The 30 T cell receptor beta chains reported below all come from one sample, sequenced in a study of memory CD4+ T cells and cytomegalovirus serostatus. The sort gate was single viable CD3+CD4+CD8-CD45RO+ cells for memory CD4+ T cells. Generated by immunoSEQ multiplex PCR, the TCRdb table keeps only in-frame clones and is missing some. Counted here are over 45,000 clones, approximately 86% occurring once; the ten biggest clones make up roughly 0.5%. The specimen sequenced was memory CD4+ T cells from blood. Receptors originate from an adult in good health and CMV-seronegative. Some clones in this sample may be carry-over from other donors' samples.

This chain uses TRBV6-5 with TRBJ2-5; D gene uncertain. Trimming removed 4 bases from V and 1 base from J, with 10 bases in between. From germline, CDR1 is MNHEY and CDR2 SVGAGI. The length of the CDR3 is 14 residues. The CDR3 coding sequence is TGTGCCAGCAGTTCCTCCCCCGCCCAAGAGACCCAGTACTTC. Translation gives CASSSSPAQETQYF.

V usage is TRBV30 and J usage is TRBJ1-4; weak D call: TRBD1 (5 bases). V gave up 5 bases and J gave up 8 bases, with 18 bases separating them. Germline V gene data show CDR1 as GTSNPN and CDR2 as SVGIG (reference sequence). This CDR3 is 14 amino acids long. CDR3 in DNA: TGTGCCTGGGGCGGTGGGGGTATGGAGGAAAAACTGTTTTTT. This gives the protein CAWGGGGMEEKLFF.

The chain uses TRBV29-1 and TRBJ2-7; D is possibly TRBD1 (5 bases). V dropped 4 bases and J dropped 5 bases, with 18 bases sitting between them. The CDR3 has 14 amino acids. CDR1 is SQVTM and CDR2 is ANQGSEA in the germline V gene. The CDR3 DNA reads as TGCAGCGTTGGGGGCGGCGGTTTTGCTAACGAGCAGTACTTC. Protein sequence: CSVGGGGFANEQYF.

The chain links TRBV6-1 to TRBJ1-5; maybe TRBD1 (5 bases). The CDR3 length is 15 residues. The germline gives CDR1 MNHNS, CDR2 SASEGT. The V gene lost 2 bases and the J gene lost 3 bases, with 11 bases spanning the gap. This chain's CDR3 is CASSENRGVNQPQHF. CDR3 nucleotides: TGTGCCAGCAGTGAAAATCGGGGGGTCAATCAGCCCCAGCATTTT.

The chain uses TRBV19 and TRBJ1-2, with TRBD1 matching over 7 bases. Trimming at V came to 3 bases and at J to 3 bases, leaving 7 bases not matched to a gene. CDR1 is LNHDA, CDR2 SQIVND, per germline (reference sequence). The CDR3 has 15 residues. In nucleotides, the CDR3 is TGTGCCAGTAGTATTGTCTCAGGGGGAGACTATGGCTACACCTTC. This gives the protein CASSIVSGGDYGYTF.

CDR3 protein: CASRGDRGGSGNTIYF. The CDR3 bases are TGTGCCAGCCGGGGGGACAGGGGGGGCTCTGGAAACACCATATATTTT. The rearrangement joins TRBV28 to TRBJ1-3, with TRBD1 matching over 11 bases. The germline V gene encodes CDR1 MDHEN and CDR2 SYDVKM. V dropped 8 bases and J dropped 0; count of bases not matched to a gene: 6. This CDR3 comprises 16 residues.

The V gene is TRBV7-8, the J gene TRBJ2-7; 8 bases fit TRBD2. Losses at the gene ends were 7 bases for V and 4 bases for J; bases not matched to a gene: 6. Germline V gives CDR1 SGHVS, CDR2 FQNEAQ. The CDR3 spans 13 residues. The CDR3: CASTGGSRYEQYF. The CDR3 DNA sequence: TGTGCCAGCACGGGAGGGTCTAGGTACGAGCAGTACTTC.

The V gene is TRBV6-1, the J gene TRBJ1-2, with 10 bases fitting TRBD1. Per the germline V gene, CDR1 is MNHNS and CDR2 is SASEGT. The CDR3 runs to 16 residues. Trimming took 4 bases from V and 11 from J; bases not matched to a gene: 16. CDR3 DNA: TGTGCCAGCAGTGCCCTTCCGGGACAGGGGAGTAAACGATACACCTTC. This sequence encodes CASSALPGQGSKRYTF.

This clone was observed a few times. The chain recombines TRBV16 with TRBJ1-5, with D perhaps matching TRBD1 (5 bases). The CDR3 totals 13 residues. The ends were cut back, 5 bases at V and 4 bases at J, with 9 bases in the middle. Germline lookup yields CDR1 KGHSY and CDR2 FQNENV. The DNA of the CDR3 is TGTGCCAGCAGCAAACAGGAGAATCAGCCCCAGCATTTT. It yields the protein CASSKQENQPQHF.

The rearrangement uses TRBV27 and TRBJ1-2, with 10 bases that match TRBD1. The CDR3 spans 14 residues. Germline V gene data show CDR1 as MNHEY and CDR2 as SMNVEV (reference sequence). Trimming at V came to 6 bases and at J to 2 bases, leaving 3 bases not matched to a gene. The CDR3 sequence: CASRSTGGNYGYTF. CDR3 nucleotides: TGTGCCAGCAGGTCGACAGGGGGCAACTATGGCTACACCTTC.

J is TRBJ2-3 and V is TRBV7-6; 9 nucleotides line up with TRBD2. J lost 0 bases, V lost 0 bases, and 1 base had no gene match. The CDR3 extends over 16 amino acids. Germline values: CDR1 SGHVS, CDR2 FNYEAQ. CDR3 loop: CASSLALAGSTDTQYF. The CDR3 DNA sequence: TGTGCCAGCAGCTTAGCCCTAGCGGGGAGCACAGATACGCAGTATTTT.

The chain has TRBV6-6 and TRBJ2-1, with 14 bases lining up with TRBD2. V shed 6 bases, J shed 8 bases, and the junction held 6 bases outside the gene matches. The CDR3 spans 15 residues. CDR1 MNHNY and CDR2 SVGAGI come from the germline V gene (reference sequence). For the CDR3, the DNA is TGTGCCAGCAGGAGACTAGCGGGAGGGGGGCATGAGCAGTTCTTC. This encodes CASRRLAGGGHEQFF.

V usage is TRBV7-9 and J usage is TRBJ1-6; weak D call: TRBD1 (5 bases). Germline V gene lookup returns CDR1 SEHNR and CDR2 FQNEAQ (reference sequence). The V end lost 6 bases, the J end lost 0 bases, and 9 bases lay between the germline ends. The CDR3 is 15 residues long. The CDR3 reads CASSDSLSYNSPLHF. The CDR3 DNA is TGTGCCAGCAGTGACAGTCTCTCCTATAATTCACCCCTCCACTTT.

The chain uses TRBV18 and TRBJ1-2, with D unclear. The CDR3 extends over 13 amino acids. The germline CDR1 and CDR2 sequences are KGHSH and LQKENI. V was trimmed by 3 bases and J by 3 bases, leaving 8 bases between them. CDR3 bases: TGTGCCAGCTCACCGTCCAGCGACTATGGCTACACCTTC. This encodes CASSPSSDYGYTF.

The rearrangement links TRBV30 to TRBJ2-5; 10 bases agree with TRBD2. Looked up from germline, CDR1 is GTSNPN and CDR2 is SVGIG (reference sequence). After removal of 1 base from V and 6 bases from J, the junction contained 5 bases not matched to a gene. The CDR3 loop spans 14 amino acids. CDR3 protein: CAWSALAGVKTQYF. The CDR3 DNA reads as TGTGCCTGGAGTGCGCTAGCGGGAGTAAAGACCCAGTACTTC. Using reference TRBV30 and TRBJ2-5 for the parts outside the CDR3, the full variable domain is SQTIHQWPATLVQPVGSPLSLECTVEGTSNPNLYWYRQAAGRGLQLLFYSVGIGQISSEVPQNLSASRPQDRQFILSSKKLLLSDSGFYLCAWSALAGVKTQYFGPGTRLLVL.

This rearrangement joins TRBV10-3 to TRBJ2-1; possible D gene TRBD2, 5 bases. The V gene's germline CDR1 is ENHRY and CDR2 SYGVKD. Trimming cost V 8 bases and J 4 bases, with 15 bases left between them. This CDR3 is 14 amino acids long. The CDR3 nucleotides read TGTGCCATCTCCGGCGGGTTCACTTACAATGAGCAGTTCTTC. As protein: CAISGGFTYNEQFF.

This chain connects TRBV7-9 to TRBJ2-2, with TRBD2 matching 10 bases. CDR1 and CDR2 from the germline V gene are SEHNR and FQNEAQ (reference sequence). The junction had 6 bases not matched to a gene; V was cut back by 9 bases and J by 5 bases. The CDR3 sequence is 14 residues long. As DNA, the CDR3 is TGTGCCAGTAGCGGGAGGTATCTTACCGGGGAGCTGTTTTTT. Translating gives CASSGRYLTGELFF.

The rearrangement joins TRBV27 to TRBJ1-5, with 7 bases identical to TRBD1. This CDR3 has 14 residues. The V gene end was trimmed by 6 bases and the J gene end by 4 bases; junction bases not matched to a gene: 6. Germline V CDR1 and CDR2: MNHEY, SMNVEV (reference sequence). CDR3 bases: TGTGCCAGCAGAGACACAGGGGCGAATCAGCCCCAGCATTTT. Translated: CASRDTGANQPQHF.

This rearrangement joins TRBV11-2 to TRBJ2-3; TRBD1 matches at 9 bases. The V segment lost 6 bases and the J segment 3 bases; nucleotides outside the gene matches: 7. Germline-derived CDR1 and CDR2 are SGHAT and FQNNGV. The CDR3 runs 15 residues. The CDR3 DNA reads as TGTGCCAGCAGACCGGACAGGGGAAGGACAGATACGCAGTATTTT. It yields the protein CASRPDRGRTDTQYF.

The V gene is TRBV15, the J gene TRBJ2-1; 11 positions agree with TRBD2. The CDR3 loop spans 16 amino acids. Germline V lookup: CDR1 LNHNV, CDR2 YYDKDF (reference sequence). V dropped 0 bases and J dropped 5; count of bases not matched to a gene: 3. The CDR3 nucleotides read TGTGCCACCAGCAGAGATAGCGGGAGGGCCAACAATGAGCAGTTCTTC. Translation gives CATSRDSGRANNEQFF.

The chain's CDR3 is CASSYWSTSGSYGYTF. Written as DNA, the CDR3 is TGTGCCAGCAGTTACTGGTCAACATCAGGGAGCTATGGCTACACCTTC. The rearrangement uses TRBV6-5 and TRBJ1-2, with a tentative D call TRBD1 (5 bases). V was clipped by 1 base and J by 4 bases, with 16 bases between them. CDR1 is MNHEY, CDR2 SVGAGI, per germline. The CDR3 is made up of 16 amino acids.

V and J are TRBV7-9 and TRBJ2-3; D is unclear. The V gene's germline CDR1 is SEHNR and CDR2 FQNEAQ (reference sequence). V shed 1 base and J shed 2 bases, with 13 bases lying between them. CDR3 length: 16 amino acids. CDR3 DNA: TGTGCCAGCAGCTTAGTCATATATGCGGACACAGATACGCAGTATTTT. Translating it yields CASSLVIYADTDTQYF.

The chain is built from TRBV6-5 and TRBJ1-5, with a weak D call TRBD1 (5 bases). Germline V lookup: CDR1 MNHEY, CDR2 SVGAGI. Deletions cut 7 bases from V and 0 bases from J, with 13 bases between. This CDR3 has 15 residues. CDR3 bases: TGTGCCAGCACCCCAGGGACGGTTAGCAATCAGCCCCAGCATTTT. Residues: CASTPGTVSNQPQHF.

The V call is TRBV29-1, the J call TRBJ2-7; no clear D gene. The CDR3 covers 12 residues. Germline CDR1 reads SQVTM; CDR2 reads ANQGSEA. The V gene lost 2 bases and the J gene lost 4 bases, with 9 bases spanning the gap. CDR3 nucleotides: TGCAGCGTTGAACTTTGGGGATACGAGCAGTACTTC. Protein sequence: CSVELWGYEQYF.

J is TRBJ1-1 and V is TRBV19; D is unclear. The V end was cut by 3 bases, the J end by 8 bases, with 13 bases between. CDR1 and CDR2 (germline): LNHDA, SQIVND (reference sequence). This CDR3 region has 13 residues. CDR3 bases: TGTGCCAGTAGTATGCCATTTTGGGAAGAAGCTTTCTTT. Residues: CASSMPFWEEAFF.

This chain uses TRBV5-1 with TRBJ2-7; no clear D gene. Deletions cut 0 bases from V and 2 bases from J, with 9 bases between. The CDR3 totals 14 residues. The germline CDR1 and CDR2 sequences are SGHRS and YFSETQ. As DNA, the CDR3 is TGCGCCAGCAGCTTGGCGTCCGACGCCTACGAGCAGTACTTC. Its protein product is CASSLASDAYEQYF.

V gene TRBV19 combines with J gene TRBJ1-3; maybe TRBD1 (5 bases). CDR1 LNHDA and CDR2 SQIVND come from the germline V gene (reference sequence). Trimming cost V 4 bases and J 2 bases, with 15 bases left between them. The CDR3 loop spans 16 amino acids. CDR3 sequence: CASSNRGGRAGNTIYF. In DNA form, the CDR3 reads TGTGCCAGTAGTAACCGTGGGGGACGGGCTGGAAACACCATATATTTT.

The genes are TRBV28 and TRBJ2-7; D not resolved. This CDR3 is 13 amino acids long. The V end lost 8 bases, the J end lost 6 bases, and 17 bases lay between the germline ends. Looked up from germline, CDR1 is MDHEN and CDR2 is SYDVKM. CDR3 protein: CASGEPPTAEQYF. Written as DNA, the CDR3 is TGTGCCAGCGGTGAGCCCCCTACTGCCGAGCAGTACTTC.

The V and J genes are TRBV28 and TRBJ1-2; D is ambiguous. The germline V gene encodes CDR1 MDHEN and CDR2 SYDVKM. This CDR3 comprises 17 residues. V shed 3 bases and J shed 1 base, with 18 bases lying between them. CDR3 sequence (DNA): TGTGCCAGCAGTTTGTGGGCAACCTCGGGTAGTAACTATGGCTACACCTTC. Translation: CASSLWATSGSNYGYTF.

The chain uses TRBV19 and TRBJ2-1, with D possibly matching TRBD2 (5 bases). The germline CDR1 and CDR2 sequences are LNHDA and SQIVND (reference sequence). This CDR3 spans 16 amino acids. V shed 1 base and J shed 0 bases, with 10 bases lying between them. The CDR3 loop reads CASSIVDSNSYNEQFF. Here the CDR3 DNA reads TGTGCCAGTAGTATAGTGGACTCTAACTCCTACAATGAGCAGTTCTTC.